There are many counts of the clone carrying this T cell receptor (beta chain). The antigen is undetermined. Trimming stripped 3 bases from V and 3 bases from J, with 3 bases between. Germline-derived CDR1 and CDR2 are SGHTA and FQGNSA. The CDR3 is 12 residues long. TCRdb's copy holds only in-frame clones and misses some; the assay was immunoSEQ multiplex PCR. Observed in the sample are over 35,000 clones, none of them singletons. The data stem from a study of T cells after posttransplantation cyclophosphamide. General study points: Later blood repertoires were often dominated by clones from the donor CD8+ memory compartment. Recipient CMV seropositivity and CMV reactivation strongly tracked TRB clonality.

The TCR comes from a man aged 50 to 59 in good health, CMV-negative, and a related stem cell transplant donor. The specimen sequenced was PBMCs. The rearrangement links TRBV7-2 to TRBJ1-5; no clear D gene. The CDR3 loop is CASSFYNQPQHF. DNA of the CDR3: TGTGCCAGCAGCTTTTACAATCAGCCCCAGCATTTT.